This TCR beta chain was retrieved from a study of long-term antiretroviral therapy in people with HIV. Study-wide points: There were no data on ART adherence, viral resistance or therapy changes, a gap that limits inferences about post-ART repertoire changes. Blood dating 2004 to 2017 may reflect older ART regimens.

Germline lookup yields CDR1 SGHAT and CDR2 FQNNGV. The CDR3 is 13 amino acids. Trimming took 5 bases from V and 5 from J; bases not matched to a gene: 2. This clone was seen once. Its antigen is not identified. Samples were assayed with immunoSEQ v3.0 at survey level. Researchers set sequencing to target 40,000-50,000 T-cell genomes per sample. Repertoires were generated with immunoSEQ multiplex PCR, while TCRdb's copy carries only in-frame clones and drops some. The table records about 21,000 clones, under 90% of them present only once. Each HIV-infected participant was given treatment in the United States.

This receptor was obtained from a middle-aged man with HIV. The source was unsorted PBMCs, collected at the start of antiretroviral therapy. The chain employs TRBV11-2 and TRBJ2-1, with 8 bases fitting TRBD1. The DNA for the CDR3 is TGTGCCAGCAGCCTGGACAGGGACAATGAGCAGTTCTTC. Translated, it gives CASSLDRDNEQFF.